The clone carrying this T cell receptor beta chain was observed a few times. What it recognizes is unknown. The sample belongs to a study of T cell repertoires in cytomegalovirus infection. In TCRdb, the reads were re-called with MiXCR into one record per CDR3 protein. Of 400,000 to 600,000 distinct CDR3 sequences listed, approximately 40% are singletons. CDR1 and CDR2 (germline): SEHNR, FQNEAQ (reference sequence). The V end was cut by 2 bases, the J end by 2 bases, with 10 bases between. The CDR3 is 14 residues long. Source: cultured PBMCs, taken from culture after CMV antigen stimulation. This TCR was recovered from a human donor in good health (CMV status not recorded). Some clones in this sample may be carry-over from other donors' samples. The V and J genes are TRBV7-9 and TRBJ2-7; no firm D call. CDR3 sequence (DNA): TGTGCCAGCAGCTTAAATGGGATAACCTACGAGCAGTACTTC. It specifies CASSLNGITYEQYF.